These T cell receptor beta chains were read from a single sample in a study of cytomegalovirus exposure and HLA in healthy donors. Libraries were prepared by immunoSEQ multiplex PCR; TCRdb keeps only in-frame clonotypes and omits some of them. Of 180,000 or so clones in the sample, approximately 79% are singletons; the top ten hold roughly 6%. Sequencing was done on a sample of PBMCs. The receptors derive from a man between 40 and 49 years old in good health and CMV-seropositive. The CDR3 runs from the conserved cysteine through the conserved F or W. The D gene is left open where the match is weak. A row's size may be missing; if present it is once, few, many or a size class.

abundance,d_gene,v_gene,j_gene,CDR3nt,CDR3aa
NA,TRBD1,TRBV27,TRBJ1-2,TGTGCCAGCGGGACAGCGACAGGGGGCTTCTATGGCTACACCTTC,CASGTATGGFYGYTF
NA,NA,TRBV14,TRBJ2-7,TGTGCCAGCAGCCAAGAGCGGCTAGCGCGTTCCGAGCAGTACTTC,CASSQERLARSEQYF
NA,NA,TRBV19,TRBJ2-1,TGTGCCAGTAGTTCCAGGACTGGGGGGAAGTTCAATGAGCAGTTCTTC,CASSSRTGGKFNEQFF
NA,TRBD2,TRBV19,TRBJ2-2,TGTGCCAGTAGTATAGGCGGGAGGGGTTCCGGGGAGCTGTTTTTT,CASSIGGRGSGELFF
NA,TRBD2,TRBV7-3,TRBJ2-5,TGTGCCAGCGGTGTGGGGGGGCAAGAGACCCAGTACTTC,CASGVGGQETQYF
NA,NA,TRBV15,TRBJ1-2,TGTGCCACCAGCAGAGTTGAGGGAGGGGACTATGGCTACACCTTC,CATSRVEGGDYGYTF
NA,TRBD1,TRBV5-8,TRBJ2-2,TGTGCCAGCAGTTACCGGGACAGGGGCGCCACCGGGGAGCTGTTTTTT,CASSYRDRGATGELFF
NA,TRBD2,TRBV6-5,TRBJ2-7,TGTGCCAGCAGTGGGACTAGCGCATCCTACGAGCAGTACTTC,CASSGTSASYEQYF
once,NA,TRBV19,TRBJ1-2,TGTGCCAGTAGGACCCGACACAGGAGAACTTTATATGGCTACACCTTC,CASRTRHRRTLYGYTF
few,NA,TRBV5-8,TRBJ1-1,TGTGCCAGCAGCCCGGGGGGGCAGACTGAAGCTTTCTTT,CASSPGGQTEAFF
NA,NA,TRBV9,TRBJ1-1,TGTGCCAGCAGCGTTGGGGGCGCAGACACTGAAGCTTTCTTT,CASSVGGADTEAFF
NA,TRBD2,TRBV5-1,TRBJ2-5,TGCGCCAGCAGCGCGACTAGCGGTAAAGAGACCCAGTACTTC,CASSATSGKETQYF
NA,NA,TRBV27,TRBJ1-5,TGTGCCAGCAGTTCCTCAGGGTACATTCAGCCCCAGCATTTT,CASSSSGYIQPQHF
NA,NA,TRBV6-1,TRBJ1-5,TGTGCCAGCAGTGAATCGGCGGCGGGGCATCAGCCCCAGCATTTT,CASSESAAGHQPQHF
NA,NA,TRBV19,TRBJ2-2,TGTGCCAGTAGTACATGGACAGTACCCGGGGAGCTGTTTTTT,CASSTWTVPGELFF
NA,NA,TRBV9,TRBJ2-2,TGTGCCAGCAGCGTAAATAGCGGAGCCGGGGAGCTGTTTTTT,CASSVNSGAGELFF
NA,TRBD1,TRBV7-3,TRBJ1-1,TGTGCCAGCAGTGCGGGACAGACTACTGAAGCTTTCTTT,CASSAGQTTEAFF
once,NA,TRBV4-1,TRBJ2-7,TGCGCCAGCAGCCAAATGATCGGGGTCCACGAGCAGTACTTC,CASSQMIGVHEQYF
few,NA,TRBV11-3,TRBJ1-1,TGTGCCAGCAGCCCCGACTCGCGGGGAGCTTTCTTT,CASSPDSRGAFF
NA,TRBD1,TRBV29-1,TRBJ2-4,TGCAGCGTACTGGACAGGCAGGTTAACATTCAGTACTTC,CSVLDRQVNIQYF
NA,NA,TRBV5-8,TRBJ2-7,TGTGCCAGCAGCTTGGCAGGTGTACAATCTTACGAGCAGTACTTC,CASSLAGVQSYEQYF
NA,NA,TRBV23-1,TRBJ2-2,TGCGCCAGCAGTCAATCTAAGGGCAGGGGGAACACCGGGGAGCTGTTTTTT,CASSQSKGRGNTGELFF
once,NA,TRBV18,TRBJ2-5,TGTGCCAGCTCACCCTTCCGGGGACAAGAGACCCAGTACTTC,CASSPFRGQETQYF
NA,NA,TRBV11-2,TRBJ1-6,TGTGCCAGCAGCTTAGTTTCCAGCTCCTATAATTCACCCCTCCACTTT,CASSLVSSSYNSPLHF
NA,TRBD2,TRBV7-6,TRBJ2-5,TGTGCCAGCAGCCGTGGACTTGCGGGGGGGGAGACCCAGTACTTC,CASSRGLAGGETQYF
NA,TRBD1,TRBV5-8,TRBJ1-2,TGTGCCAGCAGCTTGGACAGGACAGGGGCCAGGTATGGCTACACCTTC,CASSLDRTGARYGYTF
NA,NA,TRBV27,TRBJ1-2,TGTGCCAGCAGTTTACCCCTCTTCCCTTATGGCTACACCTTC,CASSLPLFPYGYTF
NA,TRBD2,TRBV7-9,TRBJ2-3,TGTGCCAGCAGCTTGGGGGAGGGAGCGGGAGTGAGTGATACGCAGTATTTT,CASSLGEGAGVSDTQYF
NA,TRBD2,TRBV7-3,TRBJ2-7,TGTGCCAGCAGCTTAACGGGGACTACTACCTACGAGCAGTACTTC,CASSLTGTTTYEQYF
NA,TRBD1,TRBV30,TRBJ1-5,TGTGCCTGGAGAAGTTCAGGGGGAGGACAGCCCCAGCATTTT,CAWRSSGGGQPQHF
NA,NA,TRBV6-4,TRBJ2-2,TGTGCCTCCGAGGCAGAAGCCGGGGAGCTGTTTTTT,CASEAEAGELFF
NA,NA,TRBV7-9,TRBJ2-7,TGTGCCAGCAGCTTAGTGTCAGGTAAAAGCTACGAGCAGTACTTC,CASSLVSGKSYEQYF
NA,TRBD2,TRBV18,TRBJ2-1,TGTGCCAGCTCACGTTTAGCGGGACATGAGCAGTTCTTC,CASSRLAGHEQFF
NA,NA,TRBV5-8,TRBJ2-3,TGTGCCAGCAGCTCGTGGAGCGCGGCCCCTAGCACAGATACGCAGTATTTT,CASSSWSAAPSTDTQYF
NA,NA,TRBV5-1,TRBJ2-7,TGCGCCAGCAGCTTGGCCGGTGCGACTGGTGCCTACGAGCAGTACTTC,CASSLAGATGAYEQYF
NA,NA,TRBV23-1,TRBJ2-4,TGCGCCAGCAGAACACGGCGGCTAGCCATCCGCGGAGGGGACTTC,CASRTRRLAIRGGDF
NA,TRBD2,TRBV7-3,TRBJ2-2,TGTGCCAGCAGCGCGCACCTAGCGGGAGTGAAAACCGGGGAGCTGTTTTTT,CASSAHLAGVKTGELFF
few,NA,TRBV14,TRBJ1-2,TGTGCCAGCAGCCTGGACAGTTTATATGGCTACACCTTC,CASSLDSLYGYTF
NA,TRBD2,TRBV6-1,TRBJ2-3,TGTGCCAGCACACTAGCGGGAGCGGAGGATACGCAGTATTTT,CASTLAGAEDTQYF
few,NA,TRBV25-1,TRBJ2-5,TGTGCCAGCAGTATCCACTCAAACCAAGAGACCCAGTACTTC,CASSIHSNQETQYF
few,TRBD2,TRBV7-9,TRBJ2-5,TGTGCCAGCAGCTTACCAGCGGGAAACCAAGAGACCCAGTACTTC,CASSLPAGNQETQYF
NA,NA,TRBV5-1,TRBJ2-1,TGCGCCAGCAGCTTGGTGGCGGGGATATACAATGAGCAGTTCTTC,CASSLVAGIYNEQFF
NA,TRBD1,TRBV29-1,TRBJ2-6,TGCAGCATCGGGACAGGGAACTCTGGGGCCAACGGCCTGACTTTC,CSIGTGNSGANGLTF
NA,TRBD2,TRBV6-5,TRBJ2-7,TGTGCCAGCCACGGGGGGGCTCGCTACGAGCAGTACTTC,CASHGGARYEQYF
NA,TRBD2,TRBV30,TRBJ2-1,TGTGCCTGGGGTGGGGGACTAGCGGCGTACAATGAGCAGTTCTTC,CAWGGGLAAYNEQFF
NA,NA,TRBV5-5,TRBJ1-4,TGTGCCAGCAGCTTGGATAGGGAGGGCGAAAAACTGTTTTTT,CASSLDREGEKLFF
NA,TRBD1,TRBV2,TRBJ2-7,TGTGCCAGTGGAGGACAGGCCCTAATTTACGAGCAGTACTTC,CASGGQALIYEQYF
NA,NA,TRBV18,TRBJ1-2,TGTGCCAGCTCACCTGGGGCCTCCAACTATGGCTACACCTTC,CASSPGASNYGYTF
NA,NA,TRBV29-1,TRBJ2-3,TGCAGCGTTGAAAATGAGAACACAGATACGCAGTATTTT,CSVENENTDTQYF
NA,TRBD1,TRBV7-9,TRBJ2-1,TGTGCCAGCGGACAGGGTGGCAATGAGCAGTTCTTC,CASGQGGNEQFF